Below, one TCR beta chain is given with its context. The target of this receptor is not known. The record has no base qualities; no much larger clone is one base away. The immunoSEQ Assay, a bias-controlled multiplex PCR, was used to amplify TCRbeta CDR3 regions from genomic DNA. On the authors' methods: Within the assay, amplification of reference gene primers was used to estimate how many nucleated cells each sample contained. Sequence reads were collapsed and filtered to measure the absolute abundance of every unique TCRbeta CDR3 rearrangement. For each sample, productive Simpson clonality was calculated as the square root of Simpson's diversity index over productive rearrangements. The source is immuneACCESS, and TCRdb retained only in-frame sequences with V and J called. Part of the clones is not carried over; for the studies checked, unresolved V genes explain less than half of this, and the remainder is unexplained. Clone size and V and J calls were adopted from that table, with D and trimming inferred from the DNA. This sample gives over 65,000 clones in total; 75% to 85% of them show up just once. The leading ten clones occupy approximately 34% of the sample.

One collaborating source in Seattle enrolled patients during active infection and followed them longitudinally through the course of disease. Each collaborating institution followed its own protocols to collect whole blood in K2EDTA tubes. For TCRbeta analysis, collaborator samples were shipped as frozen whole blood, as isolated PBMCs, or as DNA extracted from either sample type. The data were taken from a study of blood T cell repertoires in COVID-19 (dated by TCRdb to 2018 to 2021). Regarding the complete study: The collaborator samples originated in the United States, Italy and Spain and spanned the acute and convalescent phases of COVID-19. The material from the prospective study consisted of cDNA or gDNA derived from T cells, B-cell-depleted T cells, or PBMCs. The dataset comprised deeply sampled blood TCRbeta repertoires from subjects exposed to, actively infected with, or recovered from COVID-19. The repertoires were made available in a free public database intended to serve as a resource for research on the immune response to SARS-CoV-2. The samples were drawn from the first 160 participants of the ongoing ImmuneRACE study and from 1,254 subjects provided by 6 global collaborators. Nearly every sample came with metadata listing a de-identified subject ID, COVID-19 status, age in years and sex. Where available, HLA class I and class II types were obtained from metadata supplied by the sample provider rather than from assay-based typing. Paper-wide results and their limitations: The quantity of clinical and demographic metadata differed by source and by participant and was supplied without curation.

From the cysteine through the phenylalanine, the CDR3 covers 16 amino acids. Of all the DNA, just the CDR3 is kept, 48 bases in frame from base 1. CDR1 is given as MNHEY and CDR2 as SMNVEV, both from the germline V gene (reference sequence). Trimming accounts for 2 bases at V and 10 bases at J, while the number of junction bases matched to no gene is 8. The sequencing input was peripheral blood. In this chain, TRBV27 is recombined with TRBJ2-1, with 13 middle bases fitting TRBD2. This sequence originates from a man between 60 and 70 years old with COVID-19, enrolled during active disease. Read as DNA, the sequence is TGTGCCAGCAGTTTACGGACTAGCGGGGGACTTGGGGAGCAGTTCTTC. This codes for CASSLRTSGGLGEQFF.